Listed below are T cell receptor beta chains from one sample, sequenced in a study of a mutant IDH1 vaccine in newly diagnosed glioma. Their antigens are not known. Clones were sequenced by immunoSEQ multiplex PCR, and TCRdb holds only the in-frame ones, with some missing. The table lists approximately 50,000 clones, 75% to 85% of them singletons. This sample comprised PBMCs, obtained from a glioma patient whose treatment included an IDH1 peptide vaccine. The receptors shown here come from a man aged 35 to 55 with glioma. The CDR3 runs from the conserved cysteine through the conserved F or W. The D gene is left open where the match is weak. Size values are once, few and many counts, or a class for expanded clones, and some rows have none.

CASSLGTGTSQVETQYF TGTGCCAGCAGCTTAGGGACCGGGACCTCACAAGTCGAGACCCAGTACTTC - - TRBJ2-5 17 TRBV7-9
CATNDRRGQPQHF TGTGCCACCAACGACAGGAGGGGTCAGCCCCAGCATTTT - - TRBJ1-5 13 TRBV19
CASSVIGLASDEQFF TGTGCCAGCAGCGTAATCGGACTAGCCTCCGATGAGCAGTTCTTC TRBD2 - TRBJ2-1 15 TRBV9
CASSLADLRGDEQYF TGTGCCAGCAGCTTGGCGGACTTACGGGGCGACGAGCAGTACTTC - - TRBJ2-7 15 TRBV5-5
CASSRRGAGFEAFF TGTGCCAGCAGCCGGAGAGGTGCGGGGTTTGAAGCTTTCTTT - - TRBJ1-1 14 TRBV11-2
CASGLVLRRDSSGANVLTF TGTGCTAGTGGTTTGGTACTTCGGAGAGATAGCTCTGGGGCCAACGTCCTGACTTTC - - TRBJ2-6 19 TRBV12-5
CASSLSTGSGNIQYF TGTGCCAGCAGCCTGTCGACAGGGTCGGGAAACATTCAGTACTTC TRBD1 - TRBJ2-4 15 TRBV7-2
CASSGGYPTAETQYF TGTGCCAGCAGTGGAGGGTACCCGACAGCAGAGACCCAGTACTTC - - TRBJ2-5 15 TRBV2
CASSYFGELFF TGTGCCAGCAGTTACTTCGGGGAGCTGTTTTTT - - TRBJ2-2 11 TRBV6-6
CASSLTSGLLGETQYF TGTGCCAGCAGCCTTACTAGCGGGCTTCTGGGGGAGACCCAGTACTTC TRBD2 - TRBJ2-5 16 TRBV14
CASSPLSDEQYF TGTGCCAGCAGCCCCCTATCAGACGAGCAGTACTTC - - TRBJ2-7 12 TRBV2
CASSERARNTGELFF TGTGCCAGCAGTGAACGGGCCAGAAACACCGGGGAGCTGTTTTTT - - TRBJ2-2 15 TRBV25-1
CASSSGLAGVPVVETQYF TGCGCCAGCAGCAGCGGACTAGCGGGAGTCCCGGTAGTGGAGACCCAGTACTTC TRBD2 once TRBJ2-5 18 TRBV5-1
CASSGPGENQPQHF TGTGCCAGCAGTGGGCCAGGGGAAAATCAGCCCCAGCATTTT - - TRBJ1-5 14 TRBV28
CSGGEMVSYNEQFF TGCAGCGGGGGGGAAATGGTCTCCTACAATGAGCAGTTCTTC - - TRBJ2-1 14 TRBV29-1
CASSPKGLAGGTDTQYF TGTGCCAGCTCACCAAAGGGACTAGCGGGAGGCACAGATACGCAGTATTTT TRBD2 - TRBJ2-3 17 TRBV18
CASSLGSLGSYNEQFF TGCGCCAGCAGCTTGGGTAGCTTGGGCTCCTACAATGAGCAGTTCTTC - - TRBJ2-1 16 TRBV5-1
CASSPDPKGTQYF TGCGCCAGCAGCCCGGACCCTAAGGGGACCCAGTACTTC - - TRBJ2-5 13 TRBV4-1
CASSSSLAGASTQYF TGTGCCAGTAGTTCTTCTCTAGCGGGAGCTTCTACGCAGTATTTT TRBD2 - TRBJ2-3 15 TRBV19
CASSLGQKTEAFF TGTGCCAGCAGCTTAGGGCAGAAGACTGAAGCTTTCTTT - - TRBJ1-1 13 TRBV7-6
CASRATGELFF TGCGCCAGCAGGGCCACCGGGGAGCTGTTTTTT - once TRBJ2-2 11 TRBV4-3
CASNADGLIPFYGYTF TGCGCCAGCAATGCCGACGGCCTTATCCCCTTTTATGGCTACACCTTC - - TRBJ1-2 16 TRBV10-1
CSGTGQGGPTGELFF TGCAGCGGGACGGGACAGGGAGGACCAACCGGGGAGCTGTTTTTT TRBD1 - TRBJ2-2 15 TRBV29-1
CASSIKRNTEAFF TGTGCCAGTAGTATTAAGAGGAACACTGAAGCTTTCTTT - medium-sized TRBJ1-1 13 TRBV19
CASRPPGTSGVTGELFF TGTGCCAGCAGACCCCCCGGGACTAGCGGTGTTACCGGGGAGCTGTTTTTT TRBD2 - TRBJ2-2 17 TRBV11-2
CASSQGGWRGYTF TGTGCCAGTAGTCAAGGGGGATGGAGGGGCTACACCTTC - - TRBJ1-2 13 TRBV19
CASSYLLAGVTYEQYF TGTGCCAGCAGTTACCTACTAGCGGGAGTCACCTACGAGCAGTACTTC TRBD2 - TRBJ2-7 16 TRBV6-5
CASRRVAGTYNEQFF TGTGCCAGCCGGAGGGTAGCGGGCACTTACAATGAGCAGTTCTTC TRBD2 - TRBJ2-1 15 TRBV6-4
CATSRDRDDRGSGYTF TGTGCCACCAGCAGAGATAGAGACGACAGGGGAAGTGGCTACACCTTC TRBD1 few TRBJ1-2 16 TRBV15
CASSEGRGSYNEQFF TGCGCCAGCTCGGAGGGTCGAGGGTCCTACAATGAGCAGTTCTTC - - TRBJ2-1 15 TRBV10-1
CASSNGLNTEAFF TGTGCCAGCTCGAATGGGTTGAACACTGAAGCTTTCTTT - - TRBJ1-1 13 TRBV18
CASSPTGLAEAFF TGTGCCAGCAGTCCGACGGGGCTAGCCGAAGCTTTCTTT - - TRBJ1-1 13 TRBV27